A single sample gave rise to the 20 T cell receptor beta chains below, sequenced in a study of T cell responses to AZD1222 COVID-19 vaccine. Here immunoSEQ multiplex PCR was the method, and the copy in TCRdb shows in-frame clones only, minus some. The sample has fewer than 95,000 clones; around 89% are singletons. Source: peripheral blood, taken 28 days after the second AZD1222 dose. These receptor sequences come from an adult who received the AZD1222 COVID-19 vaccine.

The chain combines TRBV18 with TRBJ1-2, with 7 nucleotides matching TRBD1. This CDR3 has 17 residues. Germline values: CDR1 KGHSH, CDR2 LQKENI. V lost 1 base and J lost 4; bases outside the gene matches: 12. In DNA form, the CDR3 reads TGTGCCAGCTCACCACAGGGACAGATGGCCCGAGGCTATGGCTACACCTTC. It is translated as CASSPQGQMARGYGYTF.

This rearrangement joins TRBV6-5 to TRBJ1-1; D is unclear. Trimming pared 4 bases from V and 3 bases from J, leaving 9 bases between. CDR3 length equals 13 residues. Per germline, CDR1 MNHEY and CDR2 SVGAGI. CDR3 sequence (DNA): TGTGCCAGCAGTTTTCGGAGGGACACTGAAGCTTTCTTT. Protein product: CASSFRRDTEAFF.

This rearrangement joins TRBV25-1 to TRBJ2-1, with 10 positions matching TRBD2. Germline V gene lookup returns CDR1 MGHDK and CDR2 SYGVNS. With 3 bases clipped from V and 0 bases from J, the junction kept 5 bases outside the gene matches. The CDR3 covers 17 residues. CDR3 sequence (DNA): TGTGCCAGCAGTGAGGAAAGCGGGGGGGCCTCCTACAATGAGCAGTTCTTC. Residues: CASSEESGGASYNEQFF.

The genes are TRBV28 and TRBJ1-4, with 8 bases lining up with TRBD1. V dropped 3 bases and J dropped 3; count of bases not matched to a gene: 12. This CDR3 is built from 18 residues. Germline V gene sequence: CDR1 MDHEN, CDR2 SYDVKM. The CDR3 nucleotides are TGTGCCAGCAGTTTCGCAGGGGGCGTAAAAGGATCTAATGAAAAACTGTTTTTT. This gives the protein CASSFAGGVKGSNEKLFF.

This chain joins TRBV6-5 and TRBJ1-1, with TRBD1 matching 8 bases. V shed 8 bases, J shed 0 bases, and the junction held 5 bases outside the gene matches. The CDR3 covers 14 residues. Germline loops: CDR1 MNHEY, CDR2 SVGAGI. The CDR3 DNA reads as TGTGCCAGCGCAACGACAGGGGTGAACACTGAAGCTTTCTTT. It translates to CASATTGVNTEAFF.

V is TRBV12-3 or TRBV12-4 and J is TRBJ2-7; the match to TRBD2 covers 7 bases. Trimming took 7 bases from V and 4 from J; bases not matched to a gene: 7. The CDR3 has 13 residues. The CDR3 DNA reads as TGTGCCAGCAATTCGCGGGGGAGTTACGAGCAGTACTTC. Translating gives CASNSRGSYEQYF.

This chain links TRBV27 with TRBJ1-2, with D perhaps TRBD1 (5 bases). Germline CDR1 and CDR2: MNHEY and SMNVEV (reference sequence). The CDR3 has 13 amino acids. Trimming shortened V by 3 bases and J by 4 bases, and 9 bases separated the two germline ends. The CDR3, as DNA: TGTGCCAGCAGTTTCCGGGGGACCTATGGCTACACCTTC. This codes for CASSFRGTYGYTF.

The chain is built from TRBV28 and TRBJ2-7; D not resolved. With 8 bases removed from V and 1 base from J, the gap between germline ends came to 15 bases. In germline, CDR1 is MDHEN, CDR2 SYDVKM. This CDR3 comprises 14 residues. The chain's CDR3 is CASFKAKGSYEQYF. In DNA form, the CDR3 reads TGTGCCAGCTTCAAGGCCAAGGGTTCCTACGAGCAGTACTTC. Filled out from reference TRBV28 and TRBJ2-7, the complete variable domain reads DVKVTQSSRYLVKRTGEKVFLECVQDMDHENMFWYRQDPGLGLRLIYFSYDVKMKEKGDIPEGYSVSREKKERFSLILESASTNQTSMYLCASFKAKGSYEQYFGPGTRLTVT.

V gene TRBV5-4 combines with J gene TRBJ2-7; D might be TRBD1 (6 bases). This CDR3 spans 14 amino acids. V was cut by 3 bases and J by 5 bases, with 15 bases left in between. Germline CDR1 SGHNT, CDR2 YYREEE (reference sequence). CDR3 nucleotide sequence: TGTGCCAGCAGCTCACACAGGGTATTGGACGAGCAGTACTTC. Translating it yields CASSSHRVLDEQYF.

The chain joins TRBV5-8 to TRBJ2-7; no definite D call. With 0 bases removed from V and 0 bases from J, the gap between germline ends came to 10 bases. Germline lookup yields CDR1 SGHTS and CDR2 YDEGEE. The CDR3 runs 15 residues. This CDR3 reads CASSLGTASSYEQYF. For the CDR3, the DNA is TGTGCCAGCAGCTTGGGGACGGCGAGCTCCTACGAGCAGTACTTC.

The rearrangement joins TRBV7-2 to TRBJ1-4; D is unresolved. Germline CDR1 reads SGHTA; CDR2 reads FQGNSA. The V end lost 5 bases, the J end lost 8 bases, and 21 bases lay between the germline ends. The CDR3 totals 16 residues. The CDR3 here is CASSLGVQSLREKLFF. The CDR3 DNA reads TGTGCCAGCAGCCTGGGCGTCCAGAGTTTGCGGGAAAAACTGTTTTTT.

The J gene is TRBJ2-5, the V gene TRBV5-5, with D perhaps TRBD2 (6 bases). Germline V gene data show CDR1 as SGHKS and CDR2 as YYEKEE (reference sequence). The V end was cut by 2 bases, the J end by 5 bases, with 19 bases between. The CDR3 covers 16 residues. CDR3 nucleotide sequence: TGTGCCAGCAGCTTTGTAGGGCTCGGGGGAGTGGAGACCCAGTACTTC. Amino acids: CASSFVGLGGVETQYF.

The CDR3 region is CASSWGGPGNTQYF. CDR3 DNA sequence: TGTGCCAGCAGTTGGGGGGGGCCCGGAAATACGCAGTATTTT. This sequence joins TRBV7-6 and TRBJ2-3; the D gene is possibly TRBD2 (7 bases). Germline CDR1 SGHVS, CDR2 FNYEAQ. Trimming cost V 6 bases and J 7 bases, with 17 bases left between them. The CDR3 length is 14 residues.

The chain employs TRBV14 and TRBJ1-4; 9 bases fit TRBD1. Germline V gives CDR1 SGHDN, CDR2 FVKESK. J was trimmed by 8 bases and V by 4 bases; bases with no gene match: 8. The CDR3 extends over 15 amino acids. The CDR3 DNA sequence: TGTGCCAGCAGCCTTAACAGGGGGCTAGGGGAAAAACTGTTTTTT. Its protein is CASSLNRGLGEKLFF. The full variable domain, its missing parts supplied by reference TRBV14 and TRBJ1-4, is EAGVTQFPSHSVIEKGQTVTLRCDPISGHDNLYWYRRVMGKEIKFLLHFVKESKQDESGMPNNRFLAERTGGTYSTLKVQPAELEDSGVYFCASSLNRGLGEKLFFGSGTQLSVL.

This clone appeared a single time. The V gene is TRBV18, the J gene TRBJ2-5, with a possible D match to TRBD2 (6 bases). Trimming took 3 bases from V and 5 from J, leaving 13 bases between them. CDR3 length: 14 amino acids. Germline V gene data show CDR1 as KGHSH and CDR2 as LQKENI. As DNA, the CDR3 is TGTGCCAGCTCACCGAATAGCGGTTCCGAGACCCAGTACTTC. The encoded protein is CASSPNSGSETQYF.

V gene TRBV2 combines with J gene TRBJ1-2; tentatively, D is TRBD1 (6 bases). The CDR3 extends over 13 amino acids. Germline CDR1 and CDR2: SNHLY and FYNNEI. Trimming shortened V by 7 bases and J by 4 bases, and 13 bases separated the two germline ends. The CDR3 DNA follows: TGTGCCAGCATCCCCCGGGACACCTATGGCTACACCTTC. Translating it yields CASIPRDTYGYTF.

The chain carries TRBV6-5 and TRBJ1-2; no clear D. CDR1 is MNHEY and CDR2 is SVGAGI in the germline V gene. The CDR3 loop spans 10 amino acids. V was pared by 2 bases and J by 7 bases, with 2 bases between. The CDR3 DNA reads as TGTGCCAGCAGTTACGGTGGCTACACCTTC. Translated: CASSYGGYTF.

Comment on this clone: Within the sample, other DNA sequences also encode this same CDR3. V and J are TRBV3-1 (or the pseudogene TRBV3-2) and TRBJ1-1; the match to TRBD1 covers 7 bases. Germline V gene lookup returns CDR1 LGHDT and CDR2 YNNKEL (reference sequence). CDR3 length: 14 amino acids. V was pared by 5 bases and J by 1 base, with 4 bases of the junction left unmatched. This CDR3 is CASSGRTGNTEAFF. The CDR3 DNA follows: TGTGCCAGCAGCGGCCGGACAGGGAACACTGAAGCTTTCTTT.

This chain joins TRBV11-1 and TRBJ2-3, with D unresolved. This CDR3 contains 14 residues. CDR1 and CDR2 from the germline V gene are SGHAT and FQDESV (reference sequence). Trimming took off 4 bases at V and 2 bases at J, with 10 bases between the two ends. DNA for the CDR3: TGTGCCAGCAGCTCCCGTGGGTACACAGATACGCAGTATTTT. This gives the protein CASSSRGYTDTQYF. Filled out from reference TRBV11-1 and TRBJ2-3, the complete variable domain reads EAEVAQSPRYKITEKSQAVAFWCDPISGHATLYWYRQILGQGPELLVQFQDESVVDDSQLPKDRFSAERLKGVDSTLKIQPAELGDSAMYLCASSSRGYTDTQYFGPGTRLTVL.

This clone came up a few times. The rearrangement joins TRBV19 to TRBJ1-2; TRBD1 might be the D (5 bases). Trimming stripped 1 base from V and 4 bases from J, with 10 bases between. CDR1 and CDR2 (germline): LNHDA, SQIVND (reference sequence). This CDR3 contains 14 residues. CDR3 in DNA: TGTGCCAGTAGTATAGGTGGGGGGACCTATGGCTACACCTTC. Translation: CASSIGGGTYGYTF.